Listed below are T cell receptor beta chains from one sample, sequenced in a study of OX40 agonist ivuxolimab in advanced cancers. Sequencing used immunoSEQ multiplex PCR; TCRdb keeps in-frame clones, though not all of them. This sample has about 61,000 clones, with approximately 90% found just once. This specimen was CD4+ or CD8+ T cells sorted from blood, taken in a trial of the OX40 agonist ivuxolimab. The receptor source for this set is an adult with an advanced solid tumor such as melanoma, head and neck, liver or kidney cancer. Each CDR3 is given with its conserved first and last residue. Fields, in order: clone size, J gene, V gene, CDR3 protein. Some rows have no size entry. The others give once, few or many, or a class for an expanded clone.

-,TRBJ2-3,TRBV5-6,CASSLTGYSTDTQYF
-,TRBJ1-1,TRBV11-2,CASSLGWGTEAFF
-,TRBJ1-5,TRBV28,CASGLGSHSNQPQHF
-,TRBJ2-3,TRBV4-1,CASHQAGEDTQYF
medium-sized,TRBJ1-1,TRBV19,CASSGLRGAFF
-,TRBJ2-3,TRBV7-3,CASSLAGVGDTQYF
-,TRBJ2-3,TRBV6-1,CASRDTGADTQYF
-,TRBJ2-6,TRBV4-3,CASSQAEGSGANVLTF
-,TRBJ2-1,TRBV30,CAWKEEFTYNEQFF
-,TRBJ1-2,TRBV9,CASSQRGYGYTF
-,TRBJ1-5,TRBV7-2,CASSQVGQGLSQPQHF
-,TRBJ1-2,TRBV15,CATSSRTGNYGYTF